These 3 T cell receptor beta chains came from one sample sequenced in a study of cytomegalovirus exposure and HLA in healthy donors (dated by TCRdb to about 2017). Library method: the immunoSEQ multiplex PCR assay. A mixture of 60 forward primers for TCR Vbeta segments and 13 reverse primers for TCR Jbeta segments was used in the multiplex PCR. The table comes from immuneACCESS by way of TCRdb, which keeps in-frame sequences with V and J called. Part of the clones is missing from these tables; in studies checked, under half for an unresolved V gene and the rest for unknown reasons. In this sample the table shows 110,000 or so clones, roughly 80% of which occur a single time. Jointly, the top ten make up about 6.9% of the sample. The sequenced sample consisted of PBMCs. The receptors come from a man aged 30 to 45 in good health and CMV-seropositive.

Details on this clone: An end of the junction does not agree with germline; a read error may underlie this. The CDR3 protein is CASSARTGPYGQYF. DNA of the CDR3: TGTGCCAGCAGCGCGCGGACAGGACCCTACGGGCAGTACTTC. The V call is TRBV2, the J call TRBJ2-7, with 7 bases aligning to TRBD1. The CDR3 is made up of 14 amino acids. The germline CDR1 and CDR2 sequences are SNHLY and FYNNEI.

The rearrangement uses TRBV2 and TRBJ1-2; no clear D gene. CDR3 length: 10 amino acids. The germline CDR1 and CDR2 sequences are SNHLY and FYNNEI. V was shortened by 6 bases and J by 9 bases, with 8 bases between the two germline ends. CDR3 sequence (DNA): TGTGCCAGCAGCAGGCAAAGCTACACCTTC. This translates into CASSRQSYTF.

The CDR3 loop reads CASSIFQETQYF. The CDR3 DNA sequence: TGTGCCAGCAGCATCTTTCAAGAGACCCAGTACTTC. The J gene is TRBJ2-5, the V gene TRBV13; D is unclear. The CDR3 has 12 amino acids. V lost 5 bases and J lost 2, with 6 bases in between. From germline, CDR1 is PRHDT and CDR2 FYEKMQ (reference sequence).